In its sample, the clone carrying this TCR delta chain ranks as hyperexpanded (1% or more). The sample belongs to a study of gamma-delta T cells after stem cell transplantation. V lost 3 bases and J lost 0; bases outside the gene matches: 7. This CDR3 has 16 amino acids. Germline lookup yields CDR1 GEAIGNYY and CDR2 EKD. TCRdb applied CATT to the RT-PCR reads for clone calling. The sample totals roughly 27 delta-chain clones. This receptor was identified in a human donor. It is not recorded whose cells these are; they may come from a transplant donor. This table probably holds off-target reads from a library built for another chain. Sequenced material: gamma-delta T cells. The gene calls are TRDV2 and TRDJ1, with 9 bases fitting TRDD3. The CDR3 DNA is TGTGCCTGTGACGACTTAACTGGGGGACACACCGATAAACTCATCTTT. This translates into CACDDLTGGHTDKLIF.